This TCR beta chain was sequenced in a study of brain T cells in children with intractable seizures. Overall study findings and caveats: Clones missing pre-surgery may reflect undersampling of that blood sample.

With V trimmed by 2 bases and J by 3 bases, 8 bases remained unmatched. The germline V gene has CDR1 SGDLS and CDR2 YYNGEE. This CDR3 spans 17 amino acids. Measured with immunoSEQ multiplex PCR; TCRdb has only the in-frame clones, and not every one. The repertoire consists of fewer than 80,000 clones, with about 96% occurring once and the leading ten covering 0.35% to 0.4%. Before surgery, patients took at least one anti-epileptic drug. About this clone: Antigen specificity is unknown.

Sequenced material: peripheral blood, taken at surgery. The V and J genes are TRBV9 and TRBJ1-1, with TRBD1 matching 12 bases. The sequence was obtained from a boy younger than two with focal cortical dysplasia and intractable seizures. The CDR3 is CASSVRRDRGLDTEAFF. The CDR3 nucleotides read TGTGCCAGCAGCGTCCGTCGGGACAGGGGGCTGGACACTGAAGCTTTCTTT.